These T cell receptor beta chains were read from a single sample in a study of blood T cells in healthy people across ages. TCRdb used MiXCR to reprocess the 5' RACE reads, holding one entry per CDR3 protein. The data hold approximately 1.5 million distinct CDR3 sequences, with roughly 43% observed a single time. Sequencing used blood. These receptors came from a woman between 18 and 30 years old in good health. The CDR3 runs from the conserved cysteine through the conserved F or W. A D gene is named only where the DNA matches it firmly. Part of the rows lack a size; the others show once, few, many or a class for expanded clones.

cdr3_aa	cdr3_nt	j_call	clone_size	d_call	v_call
CAWNSGGGYNEQFF	TGTGCCTGGAATTCGGGAGGGGGATACAATGAGCAGTTCTTC	TRBJ2-1	.	TRBD2	TRBV30
CASSLSGGNTDTQYF	TGTGCCAGCAGTTTAAGCGGGGGGAACACAGATACGCAGTATTTT	TRBJ2-3	few	TRBD2	TRBV12-3/TRBV12-4
CASSAKGGFDTEAFF	TGTGCCAGCAGTGCCAAGGGGGGGTTTGACACTGAAGCTTTCTTT	TRBJ1-1	.	.	TRBV6-1
CSVTQGSNQPQHF	TGCAGCGTGACACAGGGATCCAATCAGCCCCAGCATTTT	TRBJ1-5	.	.	TRBV29-1
CASSPRKGRTDTQYF	TGTGCCAGCTCACCAAGGAAAGGGCGCACAGATACGCAGTATTTT	TRBJ2-3	.	.	TRBV18
CSTTLARAGQDGYTF	TGCAGTACCACCCTGGCTCGGGCAGGCCAAGATGGCTACACCTTC	TRBJ1-2	.	.	TRBV20-1
CASSTSGTSGRLNEQFF	TGTGCCAGCAGCACGTCCGGGACTAGCGGGCGACTCAATGAGCAGTTCTTC	TRBJ2-1	few	TRBD2	TRBV7-2
CASSLFQRTLSSTDTQYF	TGCGCCAGCAGCTTGTTCCAGCGGACCCTATCTAGCACAGATACGCAGTATTTT	TRBJ2-3	.	.	TRBV5-1
CASSLLEEFF	TGTGCCAGCAGCTTATTGGAGGAGTTCTTC	TRBJ2-1	.	.	TRBV7-9
CSARRGDQPQHF	TGCAGTGCTAGGAGGGGAGATCAGCCCCAGCATTTT	TRBJ1-5	.	.	TRBV20-1
CASSYPGLAAETQYF	TGTGCCAGCAGTTACCCGGGACTAGCTGCGGAGACCCAGTACTTC	TRBJ2-5	.	TRBD2	TRBV6-2/TRBV6-3
CASSQAGIAGGHEQFF	TGTGCCAGCAGCCAAGCTGGAATAGCGGGAGGACATGAGCAGTTCTTC	TRBJ2-1	.	TRBD2	TRBV4-2
CASSYTKSGSNYEQYF	TGTGCCAGCAGTTACACTAAATCGGGCTCCAACTACGAGCAGTACTTC	TRBJ2-7	.	.	TRBV6-6
CAISSQDRPNQPQHF	TGTGCCATCAGTTCCCAGGACAGGCCTAATCAGCCCCAGCATTTT	TRBJ1-5	.	TRBD1	TRBV10-3
CASNRRGLSYGYTF	TGTGCCAGCAACAGACGAGGATTATCCTATGGCTACACCTTC	TRBJ1-2	.	.	TRBV7-2
CASSLEGHSMNTEAFF	TGTGCCAGCAGCTTAGAAGGACACTCCATGAACACTGAAGCTTTCTTT	TRBJ1-1	once	.	TRBV7-9
CASSFFHQPQHF	TGTGCCAGCAGCTTTTTTCATCAGCCCCAGCATTTT	TRBJ1-5	many	.	TRBV7-2
CASSPRGGPSTYNEQFF	TGTGCCAGCAGCCCGCGCGGGGGCCCCTCCACCTACAATGAGCAGTTCTTC	TRBJ2-1	.	.	TRBV3-1
CASSYSFYRSGELFF	TGTGCCAGCAGTTACTCGTTCTATCGGTCCGGGGAGCTGTTTTTT	TRBJ2-2	.	.	TRBV6-2/TRBV6-3
CASSLGRSPRGYTF	TGTGCCAGCAGTCTCGGACGGAGTCCGAGGGGCTACACCTTC	TRBJ1-2	few	.	TRBV6-2/TRBV6-3
CSASLGASTDTQYF	TGCAGTGCCAGCCTAGGAGCTAGCACAGATACGCAGTATTTT	TRBJ2-3	few	.	TRBV20-1
CASSLRSQGRTEKLFF	TGCGCCAGCAGCTTGCGGTCGCAGGGGCGGACTGAAAAACTGTTTTTT	TRBJ1-4	.	.	TRBV5-1
CASSTETGLSYNEQFF	TGTGCCAGCAGCACCGAGACAGGCCTCTCCTACAATGAGCAGTTCTTC	TRBJ2-1	.	.	TRBV11-3
CASSSRPWEGNQPQHF	TGTGCCAGCAGCTCACGACCCTGGGAGGGCAATCAGCCCCAGCATTTT	TRBJ1-5	.	.	TRBV7-8
CASSLPGASCEQYF	TGTGCCAGCAGCTTACCTGGGGCCTCCTGCGAGCAGTACTTC	TRBJ2-7	.	.	TRBV7-9
CASSSAGSHFYGYTF	TGTGCCAGCTCATCCGCGGGGTCTCACTTCTATGGCTACACCTTC	TRBJ1-2	few	.	TRBV28
CASSYSGGPYNEQYF	TGTGCCAGCAGTTACTCCGGGGGGCCCTACAATGAGCAGTACTTC	TRBJ2-7	.	.	TRBV6-5
CASTLSGNYEQYF	TGTGCCAGCACCCTCAGCGGGAACTACGAGCAGTACTTC	TRBJ2-7	.	TRBD2	TRBV12-3/TRBV12-4
CASSGDRGSDTQYF	TGTGCCAGCAGCGGGGACAGGGGATCAGATACGCAGTATTTT	TRBJ2-3	few	TRBD1	TRBV7-9
CATSTALGGNNTKAFF	TGTGCCACCAGCACGGCTCTTGGGGGGAATAACACTAAAGCTTTCTTT	TRBJ1-1	.	.	TRBV15